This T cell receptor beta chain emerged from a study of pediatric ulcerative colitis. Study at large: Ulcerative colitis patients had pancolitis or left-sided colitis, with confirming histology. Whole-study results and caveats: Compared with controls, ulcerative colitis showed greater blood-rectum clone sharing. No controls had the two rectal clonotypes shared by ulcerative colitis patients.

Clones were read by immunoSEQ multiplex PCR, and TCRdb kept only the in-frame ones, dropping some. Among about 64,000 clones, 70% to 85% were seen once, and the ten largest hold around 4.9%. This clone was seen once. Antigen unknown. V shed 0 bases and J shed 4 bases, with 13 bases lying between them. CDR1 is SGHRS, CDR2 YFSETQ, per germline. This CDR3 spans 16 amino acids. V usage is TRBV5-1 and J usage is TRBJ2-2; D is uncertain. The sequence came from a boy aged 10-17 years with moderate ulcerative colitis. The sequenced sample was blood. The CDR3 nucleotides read TGCGCCAGCAGCTTGGCCACGGGCCTGTCCACCGGGGAGCTGTTTTTT. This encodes CASSLATGLSTGELFF.